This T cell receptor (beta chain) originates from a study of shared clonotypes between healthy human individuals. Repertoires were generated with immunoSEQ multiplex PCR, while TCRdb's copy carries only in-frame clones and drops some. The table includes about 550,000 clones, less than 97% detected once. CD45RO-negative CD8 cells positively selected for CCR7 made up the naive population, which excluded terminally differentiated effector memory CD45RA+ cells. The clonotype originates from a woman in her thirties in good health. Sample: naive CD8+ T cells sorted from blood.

The CDR3 DNA sequence: TGTGCCAGCAGCTTAGGTAGCGGGGGCGAGCAGTTCTTC. This codes for CASSLGSGGEQFF. The chain combines TRBV11-2 with TRBJ2-1, with TRBD2 matching over 9 bases. The J segment lost 10 bases and the V segment lost 1 base, leaving 2 bases of the junction unmatched. The length of the CDR3 is 13 residues. Germline CDR1 reads SGHAT; CDR2 reads FQNNGV.